This passage covers 25 T cell receptor beta chains from one sample sequenced in a study of tumor-infiltrating lymphocytes in primary liver carcinoma (dated by TCRdb to about 2017). TCRdb lists the instrument as Illumina HiSeq 2500. Starting from 450 to 500 ng total RNA, TCRbeta-specific cDNA was produced by reverse transcription with a constant-region primer and ProtoScript II reverse transcriptase. TCRbeta libraries were built with three nested multiplex PCR rounds, a slightly modified ARM-PCR procedure. Each of the first two PCR rounds ran for approximately 11 cycles and used multiplex TRBV1-TRBV30 forward primers together with a Cbeta reverse primer. TCRdb handled the public reads itself, with Q25 trimming in fastp and clone calling in MiXCR, and kept productive beta chains. Rows matching on CDR3 protein sequence are summarized as one entry with the most common DNA and genes. The sample table lists 250,000 to 400,000 distinct CDR3 sequences, over 55% of them with a count of one. Roughly 9% of the sample is held by the ten biggest clonotypes.

Blood RNA was extracted from unsorted whole blood using TRIzol reagent, and germline DNA was obtained with the DNeasy Blood & Tissue kit. The sample taken for sequencing was peripheral blood. Receptor source: a man in his forties with primary liver carcinoma and hepatitis B virus infection.

Points on this clonotype: A much bigger clone sits one base away, suggesting this may be a read error. V is TRBV12-5 and J is TRBJ2-1; 7 nucleotides line up with TRBD1. CDR1 and CDR2 (germline): LGHNT, FRNRAP. V lost 1 base, J lost 6 bases, and 9 bases stayed unmatched. The CDR3 is 16 residues long. This CDR3 is CASGLGGQSISNEQFF. CDR3 in DNA: TGTGCTAGTGGTTTGGGGGGACAGTCCATATCCAATGAGCAGTTCTTC.

This clonotype was counted only a few times. The V and J genes are TRBV6-2 or TRBV6-3 and TRBJ2-7, with unresolved D. V dropped 0 bases and J dropped 7 bases, with 7 bases sitting between them. This CDR3 has 12 amino acids. Germline CDR1 is MNHEY and CDR2 is SVGEGT. The DNA of the CDR3 is TGTGCCAGCAGTTACTCGATTGAGGAGCAGTACTTC. It specifies CASSYSIEEQYF.

The chain couples TRBV12-3 or TRBV12-4 to TRBJ2-1, with 15 bases fitting TRBD2. V lost 10 bases and J lost 6; bases outside the gene matches: 16. This CDR3 is 18 amino acids long. The chain's CDR3 is CANSLGTSGRLARNEQFF. CDR3 nucleotide sequence: TGTGCCAACAGCCTCGGGACTAGCGGGAGGTTAGCCCGCAATGAGCAGTTCTTC.

This clonotype was detected many times. The chain recombines TRBV10-3 with TRBJ1-1; the D is unclear. Trimming shortened V by 6 bases and J by 1 base, and 12 bases separated the two germline ends. The CDR3 extends over 14 amino acids. In germline, CDR1 is ENHRY, CDR2 SYGVKD. CDR3 sequence reads: CAIRAETRNTEAFF. In nucleotides, the CDR3 is TGTGCCATCAGAGCCGAGACAAGGAACACTGAAGCTTTCTTT.

To note about this clonotype: The junction differs from germline at one of its ends, possibly a read error. The chain carries TRBV5-6 and TRBJ2-7; 10 bases align to TRBD2. The germline CDR1 and CDR2 sequences are SGHDT and YYEEEE. CDR3 size: 13 residues. The CDR3 sequence is CASRSVAGGEQHF. The CDR3, as DNA: TGTGCCAGCAGGAGTGTAGCGGGAGGTGAGCAGCACTTC. The variable domain in full, completed from reference TRBV5-6 and TRBJ2-7, reads DAGVTQSPTHLIKTRGQQVTLRCSPKSGHDTVSWYQQALGQGPQFIFQYYEEEERQRGNFPDRFSGHQFPNYSSELNVNALLLGDSALYLCASRSVAGGEQHFGPGTRLTVT.

This clonotype was counted ten times or more. V usage is TRBV6-5 and J usage is TRBJ2-1; TRBD2 matches 8 bases. CDR3 length: 15 residues. Trimming took 6 bases from V and 1 from J; bases not matched to a gene: 5. Germline CDR1 and CDR2: MNHEY and SVGAGI. CDR3 sequence (DNA): TGTGCCAGCAGGGGGACTAGAAGGTCCTACAATGAGCAGTTCTTC. Its protein product is CASRGTRRSYNEQFF.

The V call is TRBV28, the J call TRBJ2-5; 8 bases are a match to TRBD2. V was pared by 4 bases and J by 5 bases, with 15 bases of the junction left unmatched. Per germline, CDR1 MDHEN and CDR2 SYDVKM. This CDR3 spans 17 amino acids. The CDR3 sequence: CASSSGTRGKVWETQYF. CDR3 bases: TGTGCCAGCAGTTCTGGGACTAGGGGGAAGGTATGGGAGACCCAGTACTTC.

This clonotype was found many times. This sequence joins TRBV6-5 and TRBJ2-2; a possible D gene is TRBD2 (5 bases). V was trimmed by 5 bases and J by 7 bases, leaving 11 bases between them. CDR3 size: 13 residues. Looked up from germline, CDR1 is MNHEY and CDR2 is SVGAGI. CDR3 in amino acids: CASSTTRVGELFF. DNA for the CDR3: TGTGCCAGCAGTACCACTAGGGTCGGGGAGCTGTTTTTT.

As to this clonotype: An end of the junction does not agree with germline; a read error may underlie this. V is TRBV11-1 and J is TRBJ2-5; TRBD1 agrees at 8 bases. CDR1 is SGHAT, CDR2 FQDESV, per germline (reference sequence). This CDR3 region has 16 residues. CDR3 in amino acids: CASSPYPGQAGETQCF. The CDR3 coding sequence is TGTGCCAGCAGCCCTTACCCGGGACAGGCCGGGGAGACCCAGTGCTTC.

At least ten counts were recorded for this clonotype. DNA of the CDR3: TGTGCCAGCAGTTACGAGACAGGGGGGCACCAGCCCCAGCATTTT. This translates into CASSYETGGHQPQHF. V gene TRBV6-2 or TRBV6-3 combines with J gene TRBJ1-5; 9 nucleotides line up with TRBD1. CDR1 is MNHEY and CDR2 is SVGEGT in the germline V gene. V gave up 2 bases and J gave up 7 bases; unmatched junction bases: 6. There are 15 residues in the CDR3.

This chain links TRBV24-1 with TRBJ2-3, with a weak D call TRBD1 (6 bases). Trimming shortened V by 6 bases and J by 0 bases, and 15 bases separated the two germline ends. The CDR3 has 16 residues. Germline V gives CDR1 KGHDR, CDR2 SFDVKD. CDR3 nucleotide sequence: TGTGCCACCAGTCCCCGAAGGGGGATAAGCACAGATACGCAGTATTTT. Translation: CATSPRRGISTDTQYF.

Remarks on this clonotype: An end of the junction differs from the germline gene, which may be a read error. V gene TRBV6-2 or TRBV6-3 combines with J gene TRBJ2-1; the D gene could be TRBD1 or TRBD2 (5 bases each). The CDR3 sequence is 15 residues long. CDR1 MNHEY and CDR2 SVGEGT come from the germline V gene. The CDR3 sequence is CACSYVGQTSPKQFF. CDR3 DNA sequence: TGTGCCTGCAGTTACGTAGGACAAACTAGTCCAAAGCAGTTCTTC.

The chain combines TRBV29-1 with TRBJ2-3; 14 nucleotides agree with TRBD2. This CDR3 is 16 amino acids long. From germline, CDR1 is SQVTM and CDR2 ANQGSEA. The trim removed 8 bases at V and 2 bases at J, leaving 9 bases unmatched. The CDR3 loop is CSIETGLAGVTDTQYF. DNA for the CDR3: TGCAGCATCGAAACGGGACTAGCGGGAGTCACAGATACGCAGTATTTT.

This clonotype has ten or more counts. The V gene is TRBV5-1, the J gene TRBJ2-7; no reliable D call. V lost 1 base, J lost 6 bases, and 20 bases lay in between. The CDR3 loop spans 16 amino acids. Germline lookup yields CDR1 SGHRS and CDR2 YFSETQ. The CDR3 loop reads CASSLWLRGVESEQYF. CDR3 nucleotides: TGCGCCAGCAGCTTGTGGTTGCGAGGAGTCGAGAGCGAGCAGTACTTC.

This clonotype has a single count. Given the absence of the conserved phenylalanine or tryptophan at the CDR3 end, a read error is likely. The V call is TRBV11-2, the J call TRBJ2-2; no clear D gene. The CDR3 contains 15 residues. In germline, CDR1 is SGHAT, CDR2 FQNNGV. Trimming removed 1 base at V and 5 bases at J, with 11 bases between. The CDR3 DNA is TGTGCCAGCAGCTTAGTCTCGAAGAATACCGGGGAGCTGTTTTCT. This encodes CASSLVSKNTGELFS.

There are many counts of this clonotype. V and J are TRBV29-1 and TRBJ2-2; no definite D call. Germline values: CDR1 SQVTM, CDR2 ANQGSEA. With 5 bases removed from V and 0 bases from J, the gap between germline ends came to 10 bases. The CDR3 runs 14 residues. The CDR3 DNA reads TGCAGCGTTTCATCTACGGCGAACACCGGGGAGCTGTTTTTT. This translates into CSVSSTANTGELFF.

About this clonotype itself: This could be a read error, since a much larger clone is one nucleotide away. CDR3 loop: CASNPSGGGYTF. CDR3 nucleotide sequence: TGCGCCAGCAACCCCTCAGGGGGAGGCTACACCTTC. This rearrangement joins TRBV4-3 to TRBJ1-2; 7 bases agree with TRBD1. V was pared by 7 bases and J by 8 bases, with 7 bases of the junction left unmatched. CDR1 is LGHNA and CDR2 is YSLEER in the germline V gene. There are 12 residues in the CDR3.

Note on this clonotype: This clone may be a read error of a much larger clone one base away. This rearrangement joins TRBV12-3 or TRBV12-4 to TRBJ2-3; 9 bases are shared with TRBD1. The CDR3 has 16 residues. This CDR3 is CSSSFLAGQGRDTQYF. The DNA for the CDR3 is TGTTCCAGCAGTTTTTTGGCGGGACAGGGAAGAGATACGCAGTATTTT.

The chain employs TRBV15 and TRBJ2-1; D is perhaps TRBD2 (5 bases). Per the germline V gene, CDR1 is LNHNV and CDR2 is YYDKDF (reference sequence). V dropped 9 bases and J dropped 0 bases, with 24 bases sitting between them. CDR3 length: 18 amino acids. The CDR3 coding sequence is TGTGCCACTCGTGGCCCCCACGGAAGCGGAAGCTCCTACAATGAGCAGTTCTTC. Translation gives CATRGPHGSGSSYNEQFF.

This clonotype has a handful of counts. The chain combines TRBV11-2 with TRBJ1-2, with D uncertain. Trimming took off 1 base at V and 4 bases at J, with 16 bases between the two ends. Germline CDR1 is SGHAT and CDR2 is FQNNGV. The CDR3 consists of 16 residues. DNA of the CDR3: TGTGCCAGCAGCTTAGGTGGTGCAGGTACCCTCTATGGCTACACCTTC. Its protein is CASSLGGAGTLYGYTF.

This sequence joins TRBV29-1 and TRBJ2-5, with D possibly matching TRBD2 (5 bases). V was trimmed by 6 bases and J by 2 bases, leaving 25 bases between them. The V gene's germline CDR1 is SQVTM and CDR2 ANQGSEA. The CDR3 covers 17 residues. CDR3 DNA sequence: TGCAGCGTCCGTCTATGGGCTAGCAGGAGGCGTCAAGAGACCCAGTACTTC. Its protein product is CSVRLWASRRRQETQYF.

This clonotype showed up many times. J is TRBJ2-7 and V is TRBV6-6, with D unclear. Germline CDR1 MNHNY, CDR2 SVGAGI (reference sequence). CDR3 length: 12 amino acids. The V end was cut by 6 bases, the J end by 5 bases, with 11 bases between. CDR3 coding DNA: TGTGCCAGCAGCGGGCCAAAGAACGAGCAGTACTTC. The encoded protein is CASSGPKNEQYF.

With respect to this clonotype: At one end, the junction sequence differs from germline, possibly due to a read error. J is TRBJ2-3 and V is TRBV6-5, with D possibly being TRBD1 (5 bases). The CDR3 loop spans 15 amino acids. The germline V gene encodes CDR1 MNHEY and CDR2 SVGAGI. The CDR3, as DNA: TGTGCCAGCAGTCCCCGGCAGGGCCGCACAGATACGCAGTGTTTT. The encoded protein is CASSPRQGRTDTQCF.

This clonotype was counted at least ten times. The rearrangement links TRBV6-5 to TRBJ2-2; 9 bases are shared with TRBD1. Germline loops: CDR1 MNHEY, CDR2 SVGAGI. The V and J ends lost 4 bases and 1 base, in that order; junction bases with no gene match: 4. The CDR3 has 16 residues. Here the CDR3 DNA reads TGTGCCAGCAGTTCGCTGGGACAGGGGAACACCGGGGAGCTGTTTTTT. Its protein is CASSSLGQGNTGELFF.

V gene TRBV6-6 combines with J gene TRBJ2-2; 10 nucleotides match TRBD1. CDR1 MNHNY and CDR2 SVGAGI come from the germline V gene (reference sequence). With V trimmed by 6 bases and J by 6 bases, 7 bases remained unmatched. This CDR3 contains 15 residues. The CDR3 is CASSRPGTGAGELFF. In DNA, the CDR3 is TGTGCCAGCAGCCGTCCCGGGACAGGGGCCGGGGAGCTGTTTTTT.